The rows below give T cell receptor beta chains drawn from one sample of a study of T cells in Graves' hyperthyroidism and ophthalmopathy. TCRdb itself ran the multiplex PCR reads through MiXCR, one entry per CDR3 protein. In the table there are about 560,000 distinct CDR3 sequences, about a sixth of which are singletons. Sequenced: blood. These receptors all come from a young woman with Graves' hyperthyroidism. CDR3s include the opening cysteine and the closing phenylalanine or tryptophan. D genes are given only for firm matches. Clone size is stated in some rows and not others, as once, few, many or a class when expanded.

j_gene: TRBJ2-7; v_gene: TRBV18; abundance: few; d_gene: .; CDR3aa: CASSIGTGQGGEQYF; CDR3nt: TGTGCCAGCTCAATCGGGACAGGACAGGGAGGGGAGCAGTACTTC
j_gene: TRBJ1-6; v_gene: TRBV12-3/TRBV12-4; abundance: .; d_gene: .; CDR3aa: CASSLGPLGGRNSPLHF; CDR3nt: TGTGCCAGCAGTTTAGGCCCACTCGGGGGTAGAAATTCACCCCTCCACTTT
j_gene: TRBJ2-3; v_gene: TRBV7-8; abundance: .; d_gene: .; CDR3aa: CASSPHRPDTQYF; CDR3nt: TGTGCCAGCAGCCCCCACCGCCCAGATACGCAGTATTTT
j_gene: TRBJ2-7; v_gene: TRBV24-1; abundance: .; d_gene: .; CDR3aa: CATSETGSYEQYF; CDR3nt: TGTGCCACCAGTGAAACAGGGTCCTACGAGCAGTACTTC
j_gene: TRBJ1-2; v_gene: TRBV2; abundance: .; d_gene: TRBD1; CDR3aa: CATQLGTGSGYTF; CDR3nt: TGTGCCACTCAACTCGGGACAGGTTCTGGCTACACCTTC
j_gene: TRBJ2-2; v_gene: TRBV30; abundance: few; d_gene: .; CDR3aa: CAWNQGTGELFF; CDR3nt: TGTGCCTGGAACCAGGGAACCGGGGAGCTGTTTTTT
j_gene: TRBJ2-1; v_gene: TRBV27; abundance: many; d_gene: .; CDR3aa: CASSLSSGTAEQFF; CDR3nt: TGTGCCAGCAGTTTATCTTCCGGGACCGCTGAGCAGTTCTTC
j_gene: TRBJ2-7; v_gene: TRBV10-3; abundance: .; d_gene: .; CDR3aa: CAISDTGTDEQYF; CDR3nt: TGTGCCATCAGTGATACAGGGACCGACGAGCAGTACTTC
j_gene: TRBJ2-1; v_gene: TRBV11-3; abundance: many; d_gene: .; CDR3aa: CASSLATGQQFF; CDR3nt: TGTGCCAGCAGCTTAGCGACAGGACAGCAGTTCTTC
j_gene: TRBJ1-5; v_gene: TRBV12-3/TRBV12-4; abundance: few; d_gene: .; CDR3aa: CASSTKPGRPQHF; CDR3nt: TGTGCCAGCAGTACCAAGCCGGGACGGCCCCAGCATTTT
j_gene: TRBJ1-2; v_gene: TRBV27; abundance: .; d_gene: TRBD1; CDR3aa: CASRPPGTGRFYGYTF; CDR3nt: TGTGCCAGCAGACCCCCAGGGACAGGGAGATTCTATGGCTACACCTTC
j_gene: TRBJ1-1; v_gene: TRBV20-1; abundance: many; d_gene: .; CDR3aa: CSARDTGETEAFF; CDR3nt: TGCAGTGCTAGAGATACGGGGGAGACTGAAGCTTTCTTT
j_gene: TRBJ2-7; v_gene: TRBV6-1; abundance: many; d_gene: TRBD1; CDR3aa: CASSQAGTGSYEQYF; CDR3nt: TGTGCCAGCAGTCAAGCCGGGACAGGGAGCTACGAGCAGTACTTC
j_gene: TRBJ1-6; v_gene: TRBV10-3; abundance: few; d_gene: .; CDR3aa: CAVRGGSNSPLHF; CDR3nt: TGTGCCGTCCGGGGGGGTAGCAATTCACCCCTCCACTTT
j_gene: TRBJ2-3; v_gene: TRBV12-3/TRBV12-4; abundance: many; d_gene: .; CDR3aa: CASSPTQGFTDTQYF; CDR3nt: TGTGCCAGCAGCCCTACACAAGGTTTCACAGATACGCAGTATTTT
j_gene: TRBJ1-2; v_gene: TRBV3-1; abundance: many; d_gene: TRBD1; CDR3aa: CASSQDLLDRVGYTF; CDR3nt: TGTGCCAGCAGCCAAGATCTTCTGGACAGGGTTGGCTACACCTTC